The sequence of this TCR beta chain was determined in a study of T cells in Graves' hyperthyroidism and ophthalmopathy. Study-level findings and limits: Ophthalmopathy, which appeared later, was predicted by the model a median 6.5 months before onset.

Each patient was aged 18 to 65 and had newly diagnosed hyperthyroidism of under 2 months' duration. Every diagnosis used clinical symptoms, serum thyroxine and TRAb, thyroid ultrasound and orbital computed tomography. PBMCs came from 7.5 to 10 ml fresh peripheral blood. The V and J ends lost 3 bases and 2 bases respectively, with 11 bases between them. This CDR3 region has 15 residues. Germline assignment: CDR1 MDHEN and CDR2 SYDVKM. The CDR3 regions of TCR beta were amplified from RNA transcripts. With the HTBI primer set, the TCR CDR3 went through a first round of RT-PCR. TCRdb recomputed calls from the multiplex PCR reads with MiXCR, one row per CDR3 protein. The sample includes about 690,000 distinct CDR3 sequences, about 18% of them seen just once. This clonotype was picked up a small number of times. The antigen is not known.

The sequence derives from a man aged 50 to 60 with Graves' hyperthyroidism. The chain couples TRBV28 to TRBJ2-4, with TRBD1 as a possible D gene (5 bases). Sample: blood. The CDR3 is CASSLGQVPKNIQYF. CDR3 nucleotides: TGTGCCAGCAGTTTGGGGCAGGTTCCCAAAAACATTCAGTACTTC.